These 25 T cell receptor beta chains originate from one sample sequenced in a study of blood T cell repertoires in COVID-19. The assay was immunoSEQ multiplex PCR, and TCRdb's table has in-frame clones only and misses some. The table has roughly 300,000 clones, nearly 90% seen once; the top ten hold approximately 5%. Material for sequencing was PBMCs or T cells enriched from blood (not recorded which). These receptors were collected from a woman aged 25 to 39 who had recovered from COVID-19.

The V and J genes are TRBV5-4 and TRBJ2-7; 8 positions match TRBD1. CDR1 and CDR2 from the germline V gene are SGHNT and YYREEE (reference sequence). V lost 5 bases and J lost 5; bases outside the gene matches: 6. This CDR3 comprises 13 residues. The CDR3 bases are TGTGCCAGCAGTCTGGACAGGGACCACGAGCAGTACTTC. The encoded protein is CASSLDRDHEQYF.

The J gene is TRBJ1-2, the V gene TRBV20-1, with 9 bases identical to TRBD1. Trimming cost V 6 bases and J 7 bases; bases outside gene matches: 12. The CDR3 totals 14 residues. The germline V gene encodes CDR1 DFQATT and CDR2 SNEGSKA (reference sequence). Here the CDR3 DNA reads TGCAGTGCCAGTTCCGGACAGGGGATCGGTGGCTACACCTTC. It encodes CSASSGQGIGGYTF.

CDR3 in amino acids: CASSPRGSYGYTF. CDR3 nucleotides: TGTGCCAGCAGTCCAAGGGGTAGCTATGGCTACACCTTC. This chain connects TRBV27 to TRBJ1-2, with a tentative D call TRBD1 (5 bases). Trimming pared 5 bases from V and 4 bases from J, leaving 11 bases between. Germline V gene sequence: CDR1 MNHEY, CDR2 SMNVEV (reference sequence). The length of the CDR3 is 13 residues.

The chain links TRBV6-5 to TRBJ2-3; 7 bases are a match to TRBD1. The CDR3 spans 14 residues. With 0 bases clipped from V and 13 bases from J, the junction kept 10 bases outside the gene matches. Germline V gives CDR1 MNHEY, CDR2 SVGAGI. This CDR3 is CASSYSQGTVKKYF. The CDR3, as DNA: TGTGCCAGCAGTTACTCGCAAGGGACAGTAAAGAAGTATTTT.

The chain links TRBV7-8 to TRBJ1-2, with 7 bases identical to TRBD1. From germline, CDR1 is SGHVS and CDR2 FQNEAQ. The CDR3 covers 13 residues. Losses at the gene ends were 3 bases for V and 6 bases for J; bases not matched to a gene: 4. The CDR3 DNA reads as TGTGCCAGCAGCTTGGGGACAGACAATGGCTACACCTTC. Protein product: CASSLGTDNGYTF.

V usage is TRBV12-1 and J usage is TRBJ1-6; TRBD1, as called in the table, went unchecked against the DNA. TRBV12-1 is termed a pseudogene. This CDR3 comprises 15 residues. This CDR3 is CASTVQGAAHSPLHF. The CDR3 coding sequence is TGTGCCAGCACCGTCCAGGGGGCGGCCCATTCACCCCTCCACTTT.

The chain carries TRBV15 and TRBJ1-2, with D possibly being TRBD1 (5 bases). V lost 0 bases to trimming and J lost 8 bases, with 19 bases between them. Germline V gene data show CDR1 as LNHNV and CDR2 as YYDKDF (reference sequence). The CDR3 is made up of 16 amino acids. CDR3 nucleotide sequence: TGTGCCACCAGCAGAGATAGAGGCAGGGCGGCCAGCGGCTACACCTTC. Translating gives CATSRDRGRAASGYTF.

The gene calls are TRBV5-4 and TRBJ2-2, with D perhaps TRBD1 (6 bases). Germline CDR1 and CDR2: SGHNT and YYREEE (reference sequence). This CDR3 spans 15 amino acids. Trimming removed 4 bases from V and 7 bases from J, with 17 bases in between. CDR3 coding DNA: TGTGCCAGCAGCCCACCACCCGGGACACTCGGGGAGCTGTTTTTT. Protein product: CASSPPPGTLGELFF.

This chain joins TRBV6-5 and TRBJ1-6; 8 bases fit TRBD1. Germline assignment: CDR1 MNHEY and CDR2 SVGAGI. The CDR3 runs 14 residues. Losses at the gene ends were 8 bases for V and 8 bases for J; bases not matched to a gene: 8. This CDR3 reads CASADADRDSPLHF. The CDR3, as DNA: TGTGCCAGCGCCGATGCGGACAGGGATTCACCCCTCCACTTT.

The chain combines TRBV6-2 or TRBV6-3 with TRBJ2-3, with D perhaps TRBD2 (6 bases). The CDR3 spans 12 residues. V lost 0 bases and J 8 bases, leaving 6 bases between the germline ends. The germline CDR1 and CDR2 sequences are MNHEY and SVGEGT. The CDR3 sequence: CASSYSGGTQYF. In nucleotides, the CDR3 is TGTGCCAGCAGTTACTCCGGGGGTACGCAGTATTTT.

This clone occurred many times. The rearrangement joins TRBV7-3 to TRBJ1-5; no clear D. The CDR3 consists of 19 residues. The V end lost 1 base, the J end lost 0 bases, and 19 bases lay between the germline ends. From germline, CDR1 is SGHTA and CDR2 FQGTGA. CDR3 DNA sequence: TGTGCCAGCAGCTTAAATGTTGTTGGGCAAAAGTATAGCAATCAGCCCCAGCATTTT. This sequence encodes CASSLNVVGQKYSNQPQHF.

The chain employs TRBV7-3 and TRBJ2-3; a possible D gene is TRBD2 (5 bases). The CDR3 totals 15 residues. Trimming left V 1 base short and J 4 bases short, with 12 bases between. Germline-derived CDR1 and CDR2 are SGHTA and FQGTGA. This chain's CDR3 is CASSLNGETSDTQYF. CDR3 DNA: TGTGCCAGCAGCTTAAACGGGGAAACCTCAGATACGCAGTATTTT.

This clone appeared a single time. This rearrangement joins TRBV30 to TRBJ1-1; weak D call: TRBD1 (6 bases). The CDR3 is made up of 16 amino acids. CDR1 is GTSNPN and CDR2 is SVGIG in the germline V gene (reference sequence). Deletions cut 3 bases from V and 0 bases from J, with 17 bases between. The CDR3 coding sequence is TGTGCCTGGAGCACCTGGGGGGGCCCCATGAACACTGAAGCTTTCTTT. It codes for CAWSTWGGPMNTEAFF. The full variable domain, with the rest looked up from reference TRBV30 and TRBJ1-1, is SQTIHQWPATLVQPVGSPLSLECTVEGTSNPNLYWYRQAAGRGLQLLFYSVGIGQISSEVPQNLSASRPQDRQFILSSKKLLLSDSGFYLCAWSTWGGPMNTEAFFGQGTRLTVV.

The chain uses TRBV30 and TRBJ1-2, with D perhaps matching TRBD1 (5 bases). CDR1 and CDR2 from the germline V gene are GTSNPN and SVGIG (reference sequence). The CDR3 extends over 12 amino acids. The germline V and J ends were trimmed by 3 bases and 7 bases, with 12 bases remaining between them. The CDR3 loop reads CAWRAGLGGYTF. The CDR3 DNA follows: TGTGCCTGGAGGGCAGGGTTGGGTGGCTACACCTTC.

This chain's CDR3 is CASSIQGQGQETQYF. DNA for the CDR3: TGTGCCAGTAGTATTCAGGGGCAGGGGCAAGAGACCCAGTACTTC. This chain connects TRBV19 to TRBJ2-5, with D perhaps TRBD1 (6 bases). Germline V gene lookup returns CDR1 LNHDA and CDR2 SQIVND (reference sequence). The CDR3 sequence is 15 residues long. Trimming stripped 3 bases from V and 2 bases from J, with 13 bases between.

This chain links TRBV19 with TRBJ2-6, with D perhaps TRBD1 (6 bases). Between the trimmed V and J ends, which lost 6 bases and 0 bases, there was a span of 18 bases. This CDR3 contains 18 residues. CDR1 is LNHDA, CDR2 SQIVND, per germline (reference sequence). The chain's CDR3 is CASRDGQRLNSGANVLTF. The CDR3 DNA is TGTGCCAGTAGGGACGGACAGAGGCTAAACTCTGGGGCCAACGTCCTGACTTTC.

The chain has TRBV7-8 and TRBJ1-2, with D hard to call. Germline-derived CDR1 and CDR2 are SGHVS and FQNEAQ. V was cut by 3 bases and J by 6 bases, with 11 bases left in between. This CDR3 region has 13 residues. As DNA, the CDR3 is TGTGCCAGCAGCTTCTCGGGAGGAAATGGCTACACCTTC. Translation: CASSFSGGNGYTF.

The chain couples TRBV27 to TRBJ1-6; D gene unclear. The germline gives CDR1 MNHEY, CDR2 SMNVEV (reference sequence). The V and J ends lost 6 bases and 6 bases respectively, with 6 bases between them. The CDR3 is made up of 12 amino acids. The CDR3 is CASSRVNSPLHF. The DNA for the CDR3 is TGTGCCAGCAGCCGGGTTAATTCACCCCTCCACTTT.

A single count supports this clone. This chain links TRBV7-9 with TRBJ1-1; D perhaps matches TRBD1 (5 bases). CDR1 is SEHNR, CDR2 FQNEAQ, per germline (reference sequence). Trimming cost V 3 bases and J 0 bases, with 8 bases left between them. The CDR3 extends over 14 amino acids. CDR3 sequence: CASSFRQLNTEAFF. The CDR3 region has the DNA TGTGCCAGCAGCTTTCGACAGTTGAACACTGAAGCTTTCTTT.

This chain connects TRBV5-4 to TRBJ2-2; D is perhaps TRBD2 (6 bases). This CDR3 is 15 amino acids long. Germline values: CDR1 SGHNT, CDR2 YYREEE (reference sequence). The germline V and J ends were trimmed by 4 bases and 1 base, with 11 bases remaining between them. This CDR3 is CASSPTGGNTGELFF. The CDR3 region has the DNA TGTGCCAGCAGCCCTACCGGGGGGAACACCGGGGAGCTGTTTTTT.

Here the CDR3 reads CATRQSISYNSPLHF. The CDR3 DNA follows: TGTGCCACCCGACAGTCCATCTCCTATAATTCACCCCTCCACTTT. The chain links TRBV6-5 to TRBJ1-6; tentative D call: TRBD1 (5 bases). Germline CDR1 MNHEY, CDR2 SVGAGI. Trimming shortened V by 10 bases and J by 0 bases, and 13 bases separated the two germline ends. This CDR3 contains 15 residues.

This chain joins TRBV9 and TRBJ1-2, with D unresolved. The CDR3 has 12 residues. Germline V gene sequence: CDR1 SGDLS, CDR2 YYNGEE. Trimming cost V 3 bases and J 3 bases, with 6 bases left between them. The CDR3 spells CASSAPDYGYTF. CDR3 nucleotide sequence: TGTGCCAGCAGCGCCCCGGACTATGGCTACACCTTC.

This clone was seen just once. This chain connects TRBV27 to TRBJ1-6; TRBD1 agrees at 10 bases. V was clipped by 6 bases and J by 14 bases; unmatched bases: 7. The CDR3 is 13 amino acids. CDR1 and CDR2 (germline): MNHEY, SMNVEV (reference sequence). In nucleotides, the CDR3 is TGTGCCAGCAGGACCGGGACAGGGGCAACCCTCCACTTT. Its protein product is CASRTGTGATLHF.

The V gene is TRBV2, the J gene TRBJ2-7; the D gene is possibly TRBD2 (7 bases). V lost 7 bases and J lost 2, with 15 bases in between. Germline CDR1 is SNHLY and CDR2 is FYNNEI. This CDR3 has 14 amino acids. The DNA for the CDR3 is TGTGCCAGCACCCGGGGGGCAGAGCCCTACGAGCAGTACTTC. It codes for CASTRGAEPYEQYF.

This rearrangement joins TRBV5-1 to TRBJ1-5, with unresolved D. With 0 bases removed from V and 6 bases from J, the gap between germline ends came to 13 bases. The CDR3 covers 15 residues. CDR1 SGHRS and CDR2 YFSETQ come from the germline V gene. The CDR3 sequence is CASSLGGGRSQPQHF. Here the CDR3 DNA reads TGCGCCAGCAGCTTGGGTGGCGGGAGAAGTCAGCCCCAGCATTTT.